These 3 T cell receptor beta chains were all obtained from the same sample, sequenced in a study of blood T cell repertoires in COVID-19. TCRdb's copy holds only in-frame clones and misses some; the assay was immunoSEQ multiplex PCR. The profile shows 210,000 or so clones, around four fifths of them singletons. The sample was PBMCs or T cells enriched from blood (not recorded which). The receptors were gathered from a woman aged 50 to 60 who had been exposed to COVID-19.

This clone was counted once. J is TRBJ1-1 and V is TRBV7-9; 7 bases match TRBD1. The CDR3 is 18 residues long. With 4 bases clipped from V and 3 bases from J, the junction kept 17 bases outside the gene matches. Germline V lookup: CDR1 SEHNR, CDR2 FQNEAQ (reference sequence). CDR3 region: CASSSGIGGGLVDTEAFF. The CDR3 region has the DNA TGTGCCAGCAGCTCTGGCATAGGGGGCGGTCTGGTCGACACTGAAGCTTTCTTT.

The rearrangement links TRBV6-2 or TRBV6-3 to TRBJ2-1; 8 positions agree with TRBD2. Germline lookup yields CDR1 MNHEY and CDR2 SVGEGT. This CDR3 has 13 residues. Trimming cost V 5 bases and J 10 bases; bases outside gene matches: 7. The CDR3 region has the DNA TGTGCCAGCAGTGGGTCCGGCGGGGGGGAGCAGTTCTTC. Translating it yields CASSGSGGGEQFF.

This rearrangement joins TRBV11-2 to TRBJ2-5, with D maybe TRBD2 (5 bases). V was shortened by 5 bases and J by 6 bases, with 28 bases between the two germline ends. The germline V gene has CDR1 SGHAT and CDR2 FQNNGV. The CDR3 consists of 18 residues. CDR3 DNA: TGTGCCAGCAGCACCCCTTTGTTAGGACTCGCTATTGAGAAGACCCAGTACTTC. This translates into CASSTPLLGLAIEKTQYF.